What follows are 3 T cell receptor beta chains derived from one specimen sequenced in a study of T cells expressing NK-cell markers. TCRdb processed the 5' RACE reads again and assigns one entry to each CDR3 protein, with no DNA. This sample's clone table lists about 260,000 distinct CDR3 sequences. Sequencing was done on a sample of blood T cells: a sorted CD56 or NKG2C T cell subset, CD4+ or CD8+ T cells, or bulk PBMC T cells (not recorded which). These receptor sequences come from a woman between 18 and 75 years old in good health.

V is TRBV4-3 and J is TRBJ2-5; without DNA, the TCRdb call of TRBD2 cannot be checked. CDR1 is LGHNA and CDR2 is YSLEER in the germline V gene. This CDR3 has 15 amino acids. This CDR3 reads CASSESSGGEETQYF.

This rearrangement joins TRBV24-1 to TRBJ2-5. There are 12 residues in the CDR3. CDR1 and CDR2 from the germline V gene are KGHDR and SFDVKD. CDR3 amino acids: CATSDLIETQYF.

The chain carries TRBV12-3 or TRBV12-4 and TRBJ1-5. There are 14 residues in the CDR3. The chain's CDR3 is CASSFGSGNQPQHF.